Shown below are 22 T cell receptor beta chains from a single sample sequenced in a study of blood T cell repertoires in COVID-19. TCRdb keeps only in-frame clones here, not all; method: immunoSEQ multiplex PCR. Among over 120,000 clones listed, approximately 85% were seen once. The sequenced material came from peripheral blood. These receptors were obtained from a man between 65 and 85 years old with acute or convalescent COVID-19.

This clone appeared once. This chain connects TRBV2 to TRBJ2-7; 9 positions match TRBD1. With V trimmed by 8 bases and J by 3 bases, 14 bases remained unmatched. Germline values: CDR1 SNHLY, CDR2 FYNNEI. CDR3 size: 16 residues. CDR3 in amino acids: CASGGVPGQGDYEQYF. The CDR3 DNA sequence: TGTGCCAGCGGCGGGGTACCGGGACAGGGTGACTACGAGCAGTACTTC.

V gene TRBV7-9 combines with J gene TRBJ2-1, with a weak D call TRBD2 (7 bases). The CDR3 consists of 15 residues. CDR1 is SEHNR, CDR2 FQNEAQ, per germline (reference sequence). V was cut by 2 bases and J by 6 bases, with 14 bases left in between. This chain's CDR3 is CASSLRGGAGNEQFF. For the CDR3, the DNA is TGTGCCAGCAGCTTACGTGGGGGGGCAGGCAATGAGCAGTTCTTC.

The chain uses TRBV7-6 and TRBJ1-6; perhaps TRBD1 as D (5 bases). Looked up from germline, CDR1 is SGHVS and CDR2 is FNYEAQ. Trimming took 3 bases from V and 7 from J, leaving 7 bases between them. The CDR3 runs 13 residues. CDR3 DNA: TGTGCCAGCAGCTTGACAGAGAATTCACCCCTCCACTTT. Translated: CASSLTENSPLHF.

CDR3 in DNA: TGTGCCACCAGTGATTCCGGGACACCCACTGAAGCTTTCTTT. It yields the protein CATSDSGTPTEAFF. J is TRBJ1-1 and V is TRBV24-1; weak D call: TRBD1 (6 bases). CDR3 length: 14 amino acids. V was pared by 2 bases and J by 4 bases, with 10 bases between. Germline values: CDR1 KGHDR, CDR2 SFDVKD.

V and J are TRBV5-5 and TRBJ2-2; the match to TRBD2 covers 11 bases. CDR3 length: 17 residues. Germline V gene data show CDR1 as SGHKS and CDR2 as YYEKEE (reference sequence). J was trimmed by 4 bases and V by 4 bases; bases with no gene match: 9. CDR3 protein: CASSRGLTSGSTGELFF. In DNA form, the CDR3 reads TGTGCCAGCAGCCGAGGACTAACTAGCGGGAGCACCGGGGAGCTGTTTTTT.

This clone is a singleton in its sample. The rearrangement uses TRBV5-6 and TRBJ2-1, with D tentatively TRBD2 (5 bases). Per the germline V gene, CDR1 is SGHDT and CDR2 is YYEEEE. The CDR3 totals 14 residues. Trimming shortened V by 0 bases and J by 7 bases, and 11 bases separated the two germline ends. In DNA, the CDR3 is TGTGCCAGCAGCTTGGATCGAGGGATGAATGAGCAGTTCTTC. Amino acid sequence: CASSLDRGMNEQFF. The full variable domain, rest sourced from reference TRBV5-6 and TRBJ2-1, is DAGVTQSPTHLIKTRGQQVTLRCSPKSGHDTVSWYQQALGQGPQFIFQYYEEEERQRGNFPDRFSGHQFPNYSSELNVNALLLGDSALYLCASSLDRGMNEQFFGPGTRLTVL.

The chain uses TRBV2 and TRBJ1-2; D gene ambiguous. This CDR3 region has 14 residues. Trimming left V 2 bases short and J 6 bases short, with 13 bases between. The germline gives CDR1 SNHLY, CDR2 FYNNEI. The DNA for the CDR3 is TGTGCCAGCAGTGAATTGGCAGCGAATGATGGCTACACCTTC. Translation gives CASSELAANDGYTF.

The chain recombines TRBV6-5 with TRBJ1-6; D is unresolved. CDR3 length: 12 residues. Per the germline V gene, CDR1 is MNHEY and CDR2 is SVGAGI. V shed 5 bases and J shed 11 bases, with 10 bases lying between them. The DNA for the CDR3 is TGTGCCAGCAGTAATGGCCCAACACCCCTCCACTTT. Its protein is CASSNGPTPLHF.

The V call is TRBV6-5, the J call TRBJ2-7; a weak D match, TRBD1 (5 bases). CDR1 and CDR2 (germline): MNHEY, SVGAGI. This CDR3 is built from 13 residues. V was trimmed by 8 bases and J by 3 bases, leaving 14 bases between them. The CDR3 coding sequence is TGTGCCAGCTCAAAGGCAGGGAACTACGAGCAGTACTTC. Translating gives CASSKAGNYEQYF.

This chain joins TRBV6-5 and TRBJ2-2, with D possibly TRBD2 on 5 matching bases. The V end lost 6 bases, the J end lost 3 bases, and 11 bases lay between the germline ends. The length of the CDR3 is 14 residues. Germline CDR1 reads MNHEY; CDR2 reads SVGAGI. The CDR3 DNA sequence: TGTGCCAGCAGAAGGACCGGGGACACCGGGGAGCTGTTTTTT. Its protein product is CASRRTGDTGELFF.

J is TRBJ1-1 and V is TRBV7-8; TRBD1 might be the D (5 bases). Deletions cut 6 bases from V and 5 bases from J, with 19 bases between. The CDR3 runs 15 residues. Germline V gene data show CDR1 as SGHVS and CDR2 as FQNEAQ. CDR3 protein: CASRRIIGGATEAFF. For the CDR3, the DNA is TGTGCCAGCAGAAGGATCATAGGAGGGGCGACTGAAGCTTTCTTT.

J is TRBJ2-1 and V is TRBV10-2; perhaps TRBD1 as D (7 bases). The V and J ends lost 10 bases and 3 bases respectively, with 19 bases between them. The CDR3 totals 15 residues. Germline lookup yields CDR1 WSHSY and CDR2 SAAADI. The chain's CDR3 is CAISLQGGLYNEQFF. The DNA of the CDR3 is TGCGCCATTTCCCTCCAGGGGGGTCTCTACAATGAGCAGTTCTTC.

V usage is TRBV7-2 and J usage is TRBJ2-5; D may be TRBD1 (5 bases). The CDR3 has 14 residues. V dropped 5 bases and J dropped 2 bases, with 12 bases sitting between them. Looked up from germline, CDR1 is SGHTA and CDR2 is FQGNSA. Here the CDR3 DNA reads TGTGCCAGCAGCATCCAGGGCGCACAAGAGACCCAGTACTTC. This translates into CASSIQGAQETQYF.

V gene TRBV24-1 combines with J gene TRBJ2-3; 7 bases are shared with TRBD1. The CDR3 length is 17 residues. V was clipped by 1 base and J by 7 bases; unmatched bases: 13. The germline CDR1 and CDR2 sequences are KGHDR and SFDVKD. This CDR3 reads CATSDLTGERNLNTQYF. CDR3 DNA: TGTGCCACCAGTGATTTAACAGGGGAGAGAAATCTGAATACGCAGTATTTT.

DNA for the CDR3: TGTGCCAGCAGCACGGGACAGGGGTCCACGTACGAGCAGTACTTC. Its translation: CASSTGQGSTYEQYF. The chain combines TRBV5-5 with TRBJ2-7; TRBD1 agrees at 10 bases. CDR1 is SGHKS and CDR2 is YYEKEE in the germline V gene (reference sequence). CDR3 length equals 15 residues. V trimming: 4 bases; J trimming: 4 bases; junction bases outside the gene matches: 8. Combining the CDR3 with reference TRBV5-5 and TRBJ2-7 gives the whole variable domain DAGVTQSPTHLIKTRGQQVTLRCSPISGHKSVSWYQQVLGQGPQFIFQYYEKEERGRGNFPDRFSARQFPNYSSELNVNALLLGDSALYLCASSTGQGSTYEQYFGPGTRLTVT.

The chain links TRBV5-1 to TRBJ2-3; D gene ambiguous. V lost 4 bases to trimming and J lost 1 base, with 7 bases between them. Germline V gene data show CDR1 as SGHRS and CDR2 as YFSETQ. The length of the CDR3 is 13 residues. CDR3: CASSVQGTDTQYF. The CDR3 nucleotides read TGCGCCAGCAGCGTCCAGGGCACAGATACGCAGTATTTT. Full variable domain (outside the CDR3, taken from reference TRBV5-1 and TRBJ2-3): KAGVTQTPRYLIKTRGQQVTLSCSPISGHRSVSWYQQTPGQGLQFLFEYFSETQRNKGNFPGRFSGRQFSNSRSEMNVSTLELGDSALYLCASSVQGTDTQYFGPGTRLTVL.

The chain couples TRBV6-5 to TRBJ1-1; D is perhaps TRBD1 (6 bases). The V and J ends lost 2 bases and 5 bases respectively, with 9 bases between them. This CDR3 is built from 13 residues. CDR1 and CDR2 from the germline V gene are MNHEY and SVGAGI. Written as DNA, the CDR3 is TGTGCCAGCAGTTACGGGAGGGGGACTGAAGCTTTCTTT. Amino acid sequence: CASSYGRGTEAFF.

J is TRBJ2-5 and V is TRBV19, with D maybe TRBD1 (6 bases). CDR1 and CDR2 from the germline V gene are LNHDA and SQIVND (reference sequence). This CDR3 has 13 residues. Deletions cut 10 bases from V and 3 bases from J, with 15 bases between. This chain's CDR3 is CATRTVNKETQYF. CDR3 DNA sequence: TGTGCCACCCGGACAGTTAACAAAGAGACCCAGTACTTC.

The chain joins TRBV5-6 to TRBJ1-5; 8 positions match TRBD1. Germline V gives CDR1 SGHDT, CDR2 YYEEEE. The CDR3 has 16 amino acids. V shed 2 bases, J shed 0 bases, and the junction held 4 bases outside the gene matches. CDR3 DNA: TGTGCCAGCAGCTTAGGGACAGGCTATAGCAATCAGCCCCAGCATTTT. It translates to CASSLGTGYSNQPQHF.

The genes are TRBV5-1 and TRBJ2-3, with TRBD2 matching over 14 bases. The V and J ends lost 2 bases and 1 base, in that order; junction bases with no gene match: 3. The CDR3 loop spans 17 amino acids. Germline CDR1 reads SGHRS; CDR2 reads YFSETQ. CDR3 in DNA: TGCGCCAGCAGCTTAGGGACTAGCGGGAGCGGCACAGATACGCAGTATTTT. It yields the protein CASSLGTSGSGTDTQYF.

This clone has only a few counts. The genes are TRBV7-9 and TRBJ2-1, with D perhaps TRBD1 (6 bases). Trimming removed 4 bases at V and 7 bases at J, with 8 bases between. The germline gives CDR1 SEHNR, CDR2 FQNEAQ (reference sequence). CDR3 length: 12 residues. The CDR3 nucleotides are TGTGCCAGCAGCTCCCAGGGGAATGAGCAGTTCTTC. It translates to CASSSQGNEQFF.

The J gene is TRBJ1-1, the V gene TRBV7-8; D gene ambiguous. This CDR3 spans 16 amino acids. Trimming removed 1 base from V and 0 bases from J, with 12 bases in between. CDR1 is SGHVS and CDR2 is FQNEAQ in the germline V gene. In DNA, the CDR3 is TGTGCCAGCAGCTTAGGGTCTCGGGAGATGAACACTGAAGCTTTCTTT. Translation gives CASSLGSREMNTEAFF.